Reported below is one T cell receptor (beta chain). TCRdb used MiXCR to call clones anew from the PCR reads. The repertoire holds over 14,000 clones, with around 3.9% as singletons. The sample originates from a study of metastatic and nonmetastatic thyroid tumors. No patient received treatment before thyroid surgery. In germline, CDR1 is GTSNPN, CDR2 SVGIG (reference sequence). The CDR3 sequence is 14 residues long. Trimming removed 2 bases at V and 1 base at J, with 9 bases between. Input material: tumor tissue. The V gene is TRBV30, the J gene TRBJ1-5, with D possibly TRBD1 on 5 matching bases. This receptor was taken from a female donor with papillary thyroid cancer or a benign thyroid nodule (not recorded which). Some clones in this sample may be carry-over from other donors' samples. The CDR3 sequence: CAWSWSGSNQPQHF. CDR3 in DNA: TGTGCCTGGAGTTGGTCAGGGAGCAATCAGCCCCAGCATTTT.